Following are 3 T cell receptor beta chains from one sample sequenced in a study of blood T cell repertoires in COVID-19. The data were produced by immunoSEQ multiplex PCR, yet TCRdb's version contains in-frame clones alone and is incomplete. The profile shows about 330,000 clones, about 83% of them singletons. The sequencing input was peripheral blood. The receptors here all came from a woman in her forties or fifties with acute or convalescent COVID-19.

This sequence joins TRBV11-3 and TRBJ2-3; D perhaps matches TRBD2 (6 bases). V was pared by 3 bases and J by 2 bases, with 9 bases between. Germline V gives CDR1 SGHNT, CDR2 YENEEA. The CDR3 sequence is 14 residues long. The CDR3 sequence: CASSFGGATDTQYF. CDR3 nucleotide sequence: TGTGCCAGCAGCTTCGGCGGGGCCACAGATACGCAGTATTTT.

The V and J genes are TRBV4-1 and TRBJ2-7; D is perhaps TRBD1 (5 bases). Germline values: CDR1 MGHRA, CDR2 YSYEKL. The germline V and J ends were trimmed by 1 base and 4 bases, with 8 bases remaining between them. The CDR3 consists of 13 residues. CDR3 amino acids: CASSQVPGYEQYV. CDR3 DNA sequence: TGCGCCAGCAGCCAAGTTCCAGGGTACGAGCAGTACGTC.

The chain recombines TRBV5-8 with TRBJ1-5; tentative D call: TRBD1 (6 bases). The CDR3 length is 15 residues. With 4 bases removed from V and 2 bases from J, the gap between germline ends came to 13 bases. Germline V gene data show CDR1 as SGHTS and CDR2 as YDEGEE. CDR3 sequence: CASSRTARGNQPQHF. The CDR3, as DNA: TGTGCCAGCAGCCGGACAGCGAGAGGCAATCAGCCCCAGCATTTT.